This T cell receptor (beta chain) was recovered during a study of shared clonotypes between healthy human individuals (dated by TCRdb to about 2020). Notes on the research overall: A couple of women and a few men aged 18 to 49 years were included in the cohort. For each donor, CD4 naive and CD4 memory were each given three plates, CD8 naive was given two plates, and CD8 memory was given one plate. The study deeply sequenced blood TCR repertoires of roughly five healthy adults to estimate repertoire size and the extent of clonotype sharing between individuals. To increase sequencing depth and limit assay-specific biases, TCR repertoire library preparation and sequencing were carried out by different laboratories using diverse techniques. Each donor's leukapheresis produced roughly between roughly 0.85 and 10 billion PBMCs. General findings and caveats noted by the study authors: Larger estimated clonotype richness was generally found for naive subsets than for memory subsets. Compared with non-shared clonotypes, clonotypes shared by all four sorted-subset donors had higher generation probabilities. The small number of donors limited the genetic and exposure-history diversity represented. Even with the large sequencing depth, rarefaction of the sorted-subset datasets indicated that sequencing was incomplete. Sampling was restricted to blood, and TCR repertoires in tissue are likely to differ from TCR repertoires in blood. Pairwise subsampling led to the expectation that sequencing depth would affect the degree of clonotype sharing among donors. Approximately 5% of naive CD4, 3.5% of naive CD8, approximately 2.2% of memory CD4, and approximately 0.39% of memory CD8 clonotypes were shared across a few donors.

Healthy HIV-negative adults with no recently reported acute infections or vaccinations were included as donors. Every donor was a Caucasian adult residing in Nashville, Tennessee, USA. CD4+ T cells were enriched through magnetic negative selection, after which naive cells were positively selected on CD45RA and the remaining negative fraction served as the memory subset. Blood was collected by leukapheresis, and PBMCs were isolated by Ficoll-Histopaque density gradient centrifugation and then cryopreserved in liquid nitrogen vapor phase. Analytical flow cytometry was used to check the purity and quantity of every magnetically sorted T cell population. Each sorted fraction had its genomic DNA isolated and then quantified by UV absorbance on a Nanodrop 2000c. Regarding this clone: Its antigen is unknown. Base qualities are not at hand, and no much larger clone is one base apart.

The germline V and J ends show losses of 10 bases and 8 bases respectively, and no gene match explains 11 bases of the junction. Its CDR3 holds 13 amino acids, cysteine through phenylalanine. The CDR3 DNA has 39 bases and is translated from base 1. Via the germline V gene (reference sequence), CDR1 is WNHNN and CDR2 SYGVQD. Using the deep immunoSEQ assay, multiplex PCR amplified TCR CDR3 regions from genomic DNA. Extracted genomic DNA from each cell subset was distributed evenly across all wells of several immunoSEQ 96-well plates, and each plate was treated as a replicate. For sorted subsets, approximately 200 ng of genomic DNA, equivalent to around 29,000 T cell genomes, went into each replicate PCR. The purified libraries were quantified using a Qubit 3.0 fluorometer, sized with a Bioanalyzer 2100, and then quantified again using the KAPA Library Quantification kit. Each immunoSEQ 96-well plate was sequenced on its own single-read 150-cycle Illumina NextSeq 550 flow cell. On the study's bioinformatics: Because the immunoSEQ output held only junctional sequences and lacked quality scores, the filtering could not match the filtering applied to full-length reads. To assign V/J genes and CDR3, sequences were annotated against IMGT germline references using PyIR, a Python wrapper for IgBLAST v1.9. Reads were removed for weak V/J assignments (E-value above 1e-6), missing CDR3, stop codons, out-of-frame junctions, or ambiguous translated residues. V3J clonotypes were defined by identical inferred V gene, J gene, and CDR3 amino acid sequence. The percentage overlap between two repertoires was calculated by dividing the number of shared unique clonotypes by the size of the smaller repertoire. Three approaches were used to assess repertoire richness: RTK rarefaction, the Chao1 estimator, and Recon v2.1 estimates of unobserved clonotypes. Generation probabilities for all TCRbeta clonotypes obtained by the gDNA method from several donors were computed using OLGA. As stored in TCRdb, this immuneACCESS dataset retains in-frame rearrangements with V and J assigned. A fraction of the clones does not appear; measured against another copy, unresolved V genes explain less than half of the discrepancy, and the remainder lacks a known reason. That table is the source of V, J and clone size, and D and trimming were worked out from the DNA. This sample holds roughly 2.5 million clones; about 92% were observed only once. The ten largest account for roughly 0.13% of the sample.

The chain joins TRBV10-1 to TRBJ2-7; 10 bases in the junction line up with TRBD1. The material sequenced was naive CD4+ T cells sorted from blood. The cell subset or site label of this sample denotes: CD45RA+ positively selected. The sequence came from a man aged 18 to 29 in good health. The CDR3 protein sequence reads: CAKGGTGEYKQYF. The nucleotide sequence is given as TGCGCCAAAGGCGGGACAGGGGAATATAAGCAGTACTTC.